These 3 T cell receptor beta chains came from one sample sequenced in a study of CXCR3 chemokines and chemotherapy response in bladder cancer. TCRdb reprocessed the PCR reads with MiXCR, giving one entry per CDR3 protein. The repertoire consists of a few thousand distinct CDR3 sequences, with 17% occurring once and the leading ten covering 23%. Sample collection occurred from a patient whose treatment included neoadjuvant chemotherapy. These receptors were obtained from a human donor with bladder cancer that did not respond to neoadjuvant chemotherapy.

This clonotype was detected many times. This chain joins TRBV7-3 and TRBJ2-1; possible D gene TRBD2, 5 bases. CDR3 size: 14 residues. Germline V gene sequence: CDR1 SGHTA, CDR2 FQGTGA. V was pared by 5 bases and J by 9 bases, with 17 bases between. CDR3 nucleotides: TGTGCCAGCAGCCCTTCCAACCCTAGCATTGAGCAGTTCTTC. This sequence encodes CASSPSNPSIEQFF. The variable domain in full, completed from reference TRBV7-3 and TRBJ2-1, reads GAGVSQTPSNKVTEKGKYVELRCDPISGHTALYWYRQSLGQGPEFLIYFQGTGAADDSGLPNDRFFAVRPEGSVSTLKIQRTERGDSAVYLCASSPSNPSIEQFFGPGTRLTVL.

This clonotype is medium-sized by share. The V and J genes are TRBV24-1 and TRBJ2-5; either TRBD1 or TRBD2 may supply D (6 bases each). The germline V gene has CDR1 KGHDR and CDR2 SFDVKD. The V end lost 5 bases, the J end lost 0 bases, and 12 bases lay between the germline ends. This CDR3 has 15 residues. Written as DNA, the CDR3 is TGTGCCACCAGTGCGGGGGCCACGTACCAAGAGACCCAGTACTTC. It translates to CATSAGATYQETQYF.

In its sample, this clonotype ranks as medium-sized. The genes are TRBV28 and TRBJ1-2, with 9 bases aligning to TRBD1. CDR3 length: 16 residues. Per the germline V gene, CDR1 is MDHEN and CDR2 is SYDVKM. Trimming took 6 bases from V and 5 from J; bases not matched to a gene: 13. The CDR3 DNA reads as TGTGCCAGCAGCTCAACAGGGGGCGCGATAAAGTATGGCTACACCTTC. This encodes CASSSTGGAIKYGYTF.